The 13 T cell receptor beta chains given below trace back to one sample, sequenced in a study of T cells expressing NK-cell markers. TCRdb reprocessed the 5' RACE reads, with one entry per CDR3 protein and no DNA. The sample features roughly 450,000 distinct CDR3 sequences, with under 1.5% in its top ten. The sequencing sample was made of blood T cells: a sorted CD56 or NKG2C T cell subset, CD4+ or CD8+ T cells, or bulk PBMC T cells (not recorded which). These receptors all stem from a woman aged 45 to 65 in good health.

This chain links TRBV12-3 or TRBV12-4 with TRBJ2-5; TCRdb returns TRBD1, unconfirmable since there is no DNA. This CDR3 comprises 14 residues. The CDR3 reads CASSRLGGQETQYF.

J is TRBJ2-3 and V is TRBV25-1; the TCRdb call, TRBD2, lacks DNA for checking. This CDR3 spans 14 amino acids. Germline V gene sequence: CDR1 MGHDK, CDR2 SYGVNS. This CDR3 is CASSREVGTDTQYF.

This rearrangement joins TRBV12-3 or TRBV12-4 to TRBJ2-7. This CDR3 is 13 amino acids long. The CDR3 is CASSLDMGYEQYF.

The rearrangement links TRBV6-2 or TRBV6-3 to TRBJ2-2. Germline assignment: CDR1 MNHEY and CDR2 SVGEGT. CDR3 length equals 12 residues. The CDR3: CASTVSSGELFF.

The V gene is TRBV7-9, the J gene TRBJ2-2; TCRdb returns TRBD2, unconfirmable since there is no DNA. The CDR3 has 17 residues. Germline values: CDR1 SEHNR, CDR2 FQNEAQ (reference sequence). The CDR3: CASSDTSGRLRGGELFF.

The chain is built from TRBV5-1 and TRBJ2-1; no DNA is available, so the TRBD1 call from TCRdb remains unchecked. The CDR3 runs 16 residues. Germline V lookup: CDR1 SGHRS, CDR2 YFSETQ. The CDR3 reads CASTNDPTGAYNEQFF. Full variable domain (outside the CDR3, taken from reference TRBV5-1 and TRBJ2-1): KAGVTQTPRYLIKTRGQQVTLSCSPISGHRSVSWYQQTPGQGLQFLFEYFSETQRNKGNFPGRFSGRQFSNSRSEMNVSTLELGDSALYLCASTNDPTGAYNEQFFGPGTRLTVL.

This sequence joins TRBV27 and TRBJ1-2; the TRBD1 assignment by TCRdb is unverifiable without DNA. The CDR3 has 16 residues. CDR1 is MNHEY and CDR2 is SMNVEV in the germline V gene (reference sequence). This CDR3 reads CASSLLAGTANYGYTF.

The chain joins TRBV5-1 to TRBJ1-1; TCRdb outputs TRBD1, but without DNA this stays unchecked. CDR1 and CDR2 from the germline V gene are SGHRS and YFSETQ. This CDR3 is built from 16 residues. CDR3 amino acids: CASSSGRGTGGTEAFF.

V is TRBV9 and J is TRBJ1-3; TCRdb's D gene call, TRBD1, goes unchecked for lack of DNA. This CDR3 is built from 14 residues. From germline, CDR1 is SGDLS and CDR2 YYNGEE. Here the CDR3 reads CASSVETVGNTIYF.

The chain recombines TRBV20-1 with TRBJ2-1; lacking DNA, the TRBD2 call made by TCRdb goes unchecked. Germline V gene data show CDR1 as DFQATT and CDR2 as SNEGSKA (reference sequence). The CDR3 has 14 residues. CDR3 sequence: CSAKPGLGVREQFF.

J is TRBJ1-2 and V is TRBV29-1. Germline CDR1 and CDR2: SQVTM and ANQGSEA. The CDR3 is made up of 12 amino acids. The CDR3 is CSVRSGDYGYTF.

The V and J genes are TRBV12-3 or TRBV12-4 and TRBJ2-1; TCRdb's D call of TRBD1 is untestable without DNA. CDR3 size: 15 residues. The CDR3 loop reads CASSSSGRGRDEQFF.

The genes are TRBV4-1 and TRBJ2-5; TCRdb proposes TRBD2, but this gene call is untestable without DNA. The CDR3 loop spans 15 amino acids. Germline CDR1 reads MGHRA; CDR2 reads YSYEKL. The CDR3 loop is CASSQGRLVFETQYF.